The clone carrying this TCR beta chain was picked up many times. Antigen: not known. TCRdb reprocessed the reads with MiXCR, giving one entry per CDR3 protein. The table shows about 300,000 distinct CDR3 sequences, with about a tenth occurring only once. The record originates from a study of T cell repertoires in cytomegalovirus infection. On the study more broadly: An indication of both CMV infection and matching HLA type came from public TCR beta signatures.

Study-level results: What dominated the ex vivo response were HLA-C-restricted CMV-specific TCR beta clonotypes. Summed public TCR beta family frequency identified CMV carriers bearing the relevant HLA.

This receptor was obtained from a human donor in good health (CMV status not recorded). Some clones in this sample may be carry-over from other donors' samples. Material: PBMCs.

The chain's CDR3 is CASSFFRDYPHNEQFF. The CDR3 region has the DNA TGTGCCAGCAGTTTTTTCCGGGACTACCCTCACAATGAGCAGTTCTTC. The chain joins TRBV28 to TRBJ2-1, with TRBD2 identical over 7 bases. The CDR3 consists of 16 residues. J lost 5 bases, V lost 3 bases, and 10 bases had no gene match. The V gene's germline CDR1 is MDHEN and CDR2 SYDVKM. The whole variable domain, filled in from reference TRBV28 and TRBJ2-1, reads DVKVTQSSRYLVKRTGEKVFLECVQDMDHENMFWYRQDPGLGLRLIYFSYDVKMKEKGDIPEGYSVSREKKERFSLILESASTNQTSMYLCASSFFRDYPHNEQFFGPGTRLTVL.